Listed here is a single T cell receptor beta chain. No cognate antigen has been identified for it. Within one base of it there is no much larger clone, and no base qualities were kept. V is pruned by 4 bases and J by 5 bases, leaving 4 bases of the junction without a gene match. Spanning cysteine to phenylalanine, the CDR3 consists of 15 amino acids. The only DNA kept is the CDR3, 45 bases in frame from the first base. CDR1 and CDR2 (MGHDK, SYGVNS) derive from the germline V gene. TCR CDR3 regions were amplified from genomic DNA by multiplex PCR using the deep immunoSEQ assay. For each cell subset, the extracted genomic DNA was distributed evenly across all wells of several immunoSEQ 96-well plates, and each plate served as one replicate. For unsorted PBMC, approximately 290 ng genomic DNA, equal to 25,000 to 35,000 T cell genomes, was loaded into each replicate PCR. Ten immunoSEQ deep assay plates were used to sequence the unsorted PBMC genomic DNA. Purified libraries were measured with a Qubit 3.0 fluorometer, size-checked on a Bioanalyzer 2100, and measured again with the KAPA Library Quantification kit. A separate single-read 150-cycle Illumina NextSeq 550 flow cell was used to sequence each immunoSEQ 96-well plate. As for the original processing: The immunoSEQ output contained only junctional sequences without quality scores, so filtering could not match that applied to full-length reads. To assign V/J genes and CDR3, sequences were annotated against IMGT germline references using PyIR, a Python wrapper for IgBLAST v1.9. Reads with weak V/J assignments (E-value above 1e-6), missing CDR3, stop codons, out-of-frame junctions, or ambiguous translated residues were removed. V3J clonotypes were defined by identical inferred V gene, J gene, and CDR3 amino acid sequence. To compute the percentage overlap between repertoires, the number of shared unique clonotypes was divided by the size of the smaller repertoire. Repertoire richness was assessed with RTK rarefaction, the Chao1 estimator, and Recon v2.1 estimates of unobserved clonotypes. TCRdb stores this immuneACCESS table with in-frame sequences only. Part of the clones is absent; in the studies checked, under half of the shortfall reflects unresolved V genes, and no reason is known for the rest. That table supplies the V and J calls and clone size; D and trimming were determined from the DNA. Recorded for this sample are roughly 480,000 clones; roughly 85% of them occurred a single time. The top ten clonotypes cover 9.5% to 15% of the sample.

Donors were healthy HIV-negative adults with no recently reported acute infections or vaccinations. Every donor was a Caucasian adult living in Nashville, Tennessee, USA. For unsorted samples, 75 million to 90 million PBMCs were counted and genomic DNA was extracted with the QIAamp DNA Blood Mini kit. After blood collection by leukapheresis, PBMCs were isolated using Ficoll-Histopaque density gradient centrifugation and then cryopreserved in the vapor phase of liquid nitrogen. This record comes from a study of shared clonotypes between healthy human individuals (dated by TCRdb to the early 2020s). Turning to the overall study: A few men and a couple of women, aged 18 to 49 years, made up the cohort. Each donor's leukapheresis produced roughly between roughly 0.85 and 10 billion PBMCs. Blood TCR repertoires of about 5 healthy adults were deeply sequenced to estimate repertoire size and the extent of clonotype sharing between individuals. To increase sequencing depth and limit assay-specific biases, TCR repertoire library preparation and sequencing were carried out by different laboratories using diverse techniques. Results the study describes overall, beyond this receptor: Based on pairwise subsampling, the degree of clonotype sharing among donors was expected to be affected by sequencing depth. The genetic and exposure-history diversity represented was limited by the small number of donors. Sampling was limited to blood, and TCR repertoires in tissue likely differ from TCR repertoires in blood.

Sequencing was done on a sample of PBMCs. The chain couples TRBV25-1 to TRBJ2-5, and TRBD2 matches 13 of the central bases. This clonotype was sampled from a woman aged 40-49 years in good health. Some clones in this sample may be carry-over from other donors' samples. The CDR3 sequence is CASSVGLAGVETQYF. The nucleotide sequence reads as follows: TGTGCCAGCAGTGTCGGACTAGCGGGAGTCGAGACCCAGTACTTC.